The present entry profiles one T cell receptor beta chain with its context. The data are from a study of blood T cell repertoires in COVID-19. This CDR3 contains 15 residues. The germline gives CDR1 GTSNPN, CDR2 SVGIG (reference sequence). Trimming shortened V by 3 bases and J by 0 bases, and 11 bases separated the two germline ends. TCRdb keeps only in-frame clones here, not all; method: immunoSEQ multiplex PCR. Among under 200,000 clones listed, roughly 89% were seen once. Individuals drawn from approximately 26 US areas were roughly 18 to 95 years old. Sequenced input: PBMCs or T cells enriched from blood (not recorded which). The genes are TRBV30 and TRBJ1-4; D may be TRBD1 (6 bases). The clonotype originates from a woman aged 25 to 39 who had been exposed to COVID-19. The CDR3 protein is CAWRGAGATNEKLFF. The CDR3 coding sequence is TGTGCCTGGAGGGGGGCAGGGGCAACTAATGAAAAACTGTTTTTT.